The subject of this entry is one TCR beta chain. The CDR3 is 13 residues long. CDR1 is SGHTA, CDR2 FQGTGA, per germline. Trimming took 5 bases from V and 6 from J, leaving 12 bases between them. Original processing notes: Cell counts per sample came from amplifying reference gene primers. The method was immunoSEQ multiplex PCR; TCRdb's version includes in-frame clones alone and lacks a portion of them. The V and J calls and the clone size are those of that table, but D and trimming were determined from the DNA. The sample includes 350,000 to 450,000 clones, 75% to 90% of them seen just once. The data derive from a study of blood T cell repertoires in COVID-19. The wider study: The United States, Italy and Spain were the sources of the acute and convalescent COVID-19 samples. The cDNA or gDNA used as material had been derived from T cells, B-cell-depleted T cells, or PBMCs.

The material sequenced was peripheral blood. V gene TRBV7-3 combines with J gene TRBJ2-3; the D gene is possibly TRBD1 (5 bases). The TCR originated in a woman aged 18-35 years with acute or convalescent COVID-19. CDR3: CASSLWTFDTQYF. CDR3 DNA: TGTGCCAGCAGCCTATGGACATTTGATACGCAGTATTTT.